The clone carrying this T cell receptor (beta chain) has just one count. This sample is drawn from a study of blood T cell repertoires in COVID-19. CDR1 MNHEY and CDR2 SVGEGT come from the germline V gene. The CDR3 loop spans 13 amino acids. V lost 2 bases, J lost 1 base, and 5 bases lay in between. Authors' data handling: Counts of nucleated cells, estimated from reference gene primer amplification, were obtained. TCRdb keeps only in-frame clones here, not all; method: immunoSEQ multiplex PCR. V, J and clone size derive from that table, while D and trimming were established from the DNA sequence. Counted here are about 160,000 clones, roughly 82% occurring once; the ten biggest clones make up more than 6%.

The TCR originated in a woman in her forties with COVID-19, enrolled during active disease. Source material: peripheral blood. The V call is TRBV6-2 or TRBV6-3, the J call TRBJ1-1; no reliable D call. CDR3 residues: CASSYQWNTEAFF. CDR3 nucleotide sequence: TGTGCCAGCAGTTACCAGTGGAACACTGAAGCTTTCTTT.